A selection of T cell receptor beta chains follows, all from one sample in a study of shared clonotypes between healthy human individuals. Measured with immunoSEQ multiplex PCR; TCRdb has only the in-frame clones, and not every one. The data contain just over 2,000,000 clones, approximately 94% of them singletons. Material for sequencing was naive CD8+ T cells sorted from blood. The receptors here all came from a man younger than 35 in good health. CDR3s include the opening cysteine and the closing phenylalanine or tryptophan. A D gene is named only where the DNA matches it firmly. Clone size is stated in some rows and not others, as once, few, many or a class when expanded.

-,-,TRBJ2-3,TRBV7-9,TGTGCCAGCAGGCGCACAGATACGCAGTATTTT,CASRRTDTQYF
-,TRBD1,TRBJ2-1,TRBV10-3,TGTGCCATCAGTGACAGGGGGAGTGAGCAGTTCTTC,CAISDRGSEQFF
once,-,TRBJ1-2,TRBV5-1,TGCGCCAGCAGCTTTAATGGGGGCGAGTATGGCTACACCTTC,CASSFNGGEYGYTF
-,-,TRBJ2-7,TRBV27,TGTGCCAGCAGTTTAGCAGCGAACTACGAGCAGTACTTC,CASSLAANYEQYF
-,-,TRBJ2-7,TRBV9,TGTGCCAGCAGCGGGTCAGGGGAGGTGGGTGAGCAGTACTTC,CASSGSGEVGEQYF
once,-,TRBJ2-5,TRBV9,TGTGCCAGCAGCGTAGCGAGTAGGGGACAACAAGAGACCCAGTACTTC,CASSVASRGQQETQYF
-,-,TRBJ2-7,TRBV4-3,TGCGCCAGCAGCCAAGACGGCGGGTCGGGTGGCGAGCAGTACTTC,CASSQDGGSGGEQYF
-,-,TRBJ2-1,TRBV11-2,TGTGCCAGCAGCTTAGGGGGCCACGAGCAGTTCTTC,CASSLGGHEQFF
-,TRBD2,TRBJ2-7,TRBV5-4,TGTGCCAGCAGCCCGGGACTAGCTGACTACGAGCAGTACTTC,CASSPGLADYEQYF
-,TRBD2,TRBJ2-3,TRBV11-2,TGTGCCAGCAGCTTGTCCGGGACTAGCAGTACAGATACGCAGTATTTT,CASSLSGTSSTDTQYF
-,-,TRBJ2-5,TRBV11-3,TGTGCCAGCAGCTTAAGTGGCTGGGGGACCCAGTACTTC,CASSLSGWGTQYF
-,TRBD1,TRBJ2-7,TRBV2,TGTGCCAGCAGCTCGGGACAGGGGTACTACGAGCAGTACTTC,CASSSGQGYYEQYF
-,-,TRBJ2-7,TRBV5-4,TGTGCCAGCAGCTTTGGCGGGGGCCTCTACGAGCAGTACTTC,CASSFGGGLYEQYF
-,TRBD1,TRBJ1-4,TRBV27,TGTGCCAGCAGTCCTCCGGGACAGGGAAATGAAAAACTGTTTTTT,CASSPPGQGNEKLFF
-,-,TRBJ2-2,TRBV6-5,TGTGCCAGCTCCCACAACAGAGCCACCGGGGAGCTGTTTTTT,CASSHNRATGELFF
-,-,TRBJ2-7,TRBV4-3,TGCGCCAGCAGCTTCCAGGGGGGAAGCTCCTACGAGCAGTACTTC,CASSFQGGSSYEQYF
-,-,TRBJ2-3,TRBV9,TGTGCCAGCAGCGTATCTGATAGCGACACAGATACGCAGTATTTT,CASSVSDSDTDTQYF
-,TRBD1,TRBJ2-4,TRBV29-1,TGCAGCGCAACCTCCCGGGACAGGGAAACCAAAAACATTCAGTACTTC,CSATSRDRETKNIQYF
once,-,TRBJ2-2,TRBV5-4,TGTGCCAGCAGCTTGGTGGAGGGCGACACCGGGGAGCTGTTTTTT,CASSLVEGDTGELFF
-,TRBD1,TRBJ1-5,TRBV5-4,TGTGCCAGCAGCTTACAGGGGGCTAGTCAGCCCCAGCATTTT,CASSLQGASQPQHF
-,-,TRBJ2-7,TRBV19,TGTGCCAGTAGTGGGGGGGCAAACGAGCAGTACTTC,CASSGGANEQYF
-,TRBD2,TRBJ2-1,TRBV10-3,TGTGCCACACATGGGACTAGCGGCAACAATGAGCAGTTCTTC,CATHGTSGNNEQFF
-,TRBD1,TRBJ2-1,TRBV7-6,TGTGCCAGCAGCTTGGACAGGGCGCTACCCCCCTACTACAATGAGCAGTTCTTC,CASSLDRALPPYYNEQFF
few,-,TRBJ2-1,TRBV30,TGTGCCTGGAGTCTAGGGGGGGAGCAGTTCTTC,CAWSLGGEQFF
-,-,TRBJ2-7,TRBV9,TGTGCCACCAACACGGAGTTCGAGCAGTACTTC,CATNTEFEQYF
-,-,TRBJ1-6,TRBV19,TGTGCCAGTGGCGAAGGGGGTGGTAATTCACCCCTCCACTTT,CASGEGGGNSPLHF
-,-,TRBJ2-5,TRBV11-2,TGTGCCAGCAGCTTCCCCGGAGGTAAGACCCAGTACTTC,CASSFPGGKTQYF
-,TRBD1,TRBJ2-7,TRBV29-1,TGCAGCGCCCGGGACAGCTTGTCCTACGAGCAGTACTTC,CSARDSLSYEQYF
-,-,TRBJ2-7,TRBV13,TGTGCCAGCAGCTCCGCGGAGGGGACCTACGAGCAGTACTTC,CASSSAEGTYEQYF